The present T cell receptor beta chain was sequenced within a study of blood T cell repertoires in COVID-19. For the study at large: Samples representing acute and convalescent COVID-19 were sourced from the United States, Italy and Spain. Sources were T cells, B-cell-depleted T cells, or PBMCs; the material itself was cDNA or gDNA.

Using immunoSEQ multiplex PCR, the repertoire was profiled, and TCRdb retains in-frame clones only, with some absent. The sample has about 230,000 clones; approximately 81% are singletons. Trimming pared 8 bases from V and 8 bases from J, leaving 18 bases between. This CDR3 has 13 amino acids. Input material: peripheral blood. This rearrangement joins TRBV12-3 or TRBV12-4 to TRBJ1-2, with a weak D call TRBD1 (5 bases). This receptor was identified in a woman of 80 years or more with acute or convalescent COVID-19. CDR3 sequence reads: CASQDSARGGYTF. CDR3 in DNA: TGTGCCAGCCAAGACAGCGCCCGAGGCGGCTACACCTTC.